Following are 7 T cell receptor beta chains from one sample sequenced in a study of blood T cells in healthy people across ages. PCR was performed a second time for about 7 to 11 cycles using a sample-barcoded 5' primer and a J-beta primer mix. MiXCR was run by TCRdb on the 5' RACE reads, yielding one entry per CDR3 protein. The data hold around 1.5 million distinct CDR3 sequences, with almost 60% observed a single time. Sequenced material: blood. All receptors come from a man in his late teens or twenties in good health.

Only a few counts were recorded for this clonotype. The chain recombines TRBV20-1 with TRBJ2-2, with D possibly matching TRBD1 (5 bases). The CDR3 totals 14 residues. Trimming shortened V by 6 bases and J by 1 base, and 12 bases separated the two germline ends. CDR1 DFQATT and CDR2 SNEGSKA come from the germline V gene (reference sequence). CDR3 amino acids: CSADGRENTGELFF. The CDR3 nucleotides read TGCAGTGCGGATGGCAGGGAGAACACCGGGGAGCTGTTTTTT.

The chain joins TRBV4-1 to TRBJ2-7; possible D gene TRBD2, 5 bases. The CDR3 has 15 residues. The germline V gene has CDR1 MGHRA and CDR2 YSYEKL. V shed 6 bases and J shed 4 bases, with 19 bases lying between them. The CDR3 coding sequence is TGCGCCAGCAGACCCCAAGAGGGTTCGGTATACGAGCAGTACTTC. Translated, it gives CASRPQEGSVYEQYF.

The J gene is TRBJ2-7, the V gene TRBV27; TRBD2 agrees at 9 bases. Per the germline V gene, CDR1 is MNHEY and CDR2 is SMNVEV (reference sequence). Trimming cost V 6 bases and J 2 bases; bases outside gene matches: 8. The CDR3 has 15 amino acids. CDR3 DNA: TGTGCCAGCAGAAATAGCGGGGGCAGCCCCTACGAGCAGTACTTC. Its translation: CASRNSGGSPYEQYF.

The V call is TRBV9, the J call TRBJ2-3, with D perhaps given as TRBD1 or TRBD2 (7 bases each). Germline V gene lookup returns CDR1 SGDLS and CDR2 YYNGEE. The V end lost 4 bases, the J end lost 1 base, and 25 bases lay between the germline ends. The CDR3 covers 19 residues. For the CDR3, the DNA is TGTGCCAGCAGCTCGGGGAGGGAGAGGGGGCGCCTCCGCACAGATACGCAGTATTTT. Translating gives CASSSGRERGRLRTDTQYF.

The chain is built from TRBV10-3 and TRBJ2-7; 8 bases agree with TRBD2. The end of the DNA aligns better with TRBJ2-5, so the J call may be wrong. Germline loops: CDR1 ENHRY, CDR2 SYGVKD. The CDR3 extends over 13 amino acids. DNA for the CDR3: TGTGCCATCGAAGCGGGAGCTAAAGAGACCCAGTACTTC. It is translated as CAIEAGAKETQYF.

The rearrangement links TRBV10-1 to TRBJ2-1; 8 nucleotides agree with TRBD1. Losses at the gene ends were 0 bases for V and 4 bases for J; bases not matched to a gene: 2. This CDR3 contains 15 residues. CDR1 is WNHNN and CDR2 is SYGVQD in the germline V gene (reference sequence). The CDR3 region has the DNA TGCGCCAGCAGTGAGTCTCGGACAGGGTACAATGAGCAGTTCTTC. It is translated as CASSESRTGYNEQFF.

This clonotype has just a few counts. J is TRBJ1-5 and V is TRBV27, with D possibly matching TRBD1 (5 bases). Trimming removed 2 bases from V and 3 bases from J, with 8 bases in between. The CDR3 has 14 amino acids. Germline lookup yields CDR1 MNHEY and CDR2 SMNVEV (reference sequence). CDR3 region: CASSLRGLNQPQHF. CDR3 DNA sequence: TGTGCCAGCAGTTTAAGGGGCCTCAATCAGCCCCAGCATTTT.